What follows are 14 T cell receptor beta chains derived from one specimen sequenced in a study of cytomegalovirus exposure and HLA in healthy donors. 13 Jbeta primers and 60 Vbeta primers were used for the PCR. Repertoires were generated with immunoSEQ multiplex PCR, while TCRdb's copy carries only in-frame clones and drops some. Here the sample spans 200,000 to 250,000 clones, around 76% being singletons. The source material was PBMCs. These receptors all stem from a woman aged 35 to 49 in good health and CMV-seropositive.

This clone was detected only a few times. This sequence joins TRBV19 and TRBJ1-2; D possibly corresponds to TRBD1 (6 bases). Germline lookup yields CDR1 LNHDA and CDR2 SQIVND (reference sequence). CDR3 length: 14 amino acids. V was clipped by 6 bases and J by 8 bases, with 19 bases between them. CDR3 DNA sequence: TGTGCCAGTAGCAGACAGGTTTCTACTGGCGGCTACACCTTC. Translating it yields CASSRQVSTGGYTF.

A word on this clone: At one of its ends the junction is not consistent with the germline gene, which may arise from a read error. The chain employs TRBV7-9 and TRBJ1-2; D is unresolved. CDR3 length: 15 amino acids. CDR1 and CDR2 from the germline V gene are SEHNR and FQNEAQ (reference sequence). The CDR3: CSSSLDVGRRDGYTF. The DNA of the CDR3 is TGTTCCAGCAGCTTAGACGTCGGGCGGAGGGATGGCTACACCTTC.

The gene calls are TRBV10-1 and TRBJ2-5; TRBD2 is a possible D gene (6 bases). From germline, CDR1 is WNHNN and CDR2 SYGVQD (reference sequence). This CDR3 comprises 14 residues. Trimming stripped 7 bases from V and 2 bases from J, with 14 bases between. CDR3 coding DNA: TGCGCCAGCATTAAACGGGACTGTCAAGAGACCCAGTACTTC. This sequence encodes CASIKRDCQETQYF.

This chain uses TRBV19 with TRBJ2-7, with 8 bases lining up with TRBD1. V gave up 7 bases and J gave up 0 bases; unmatched junction bases: 5. The germline gives CDR1 LNHDA, CDR2 SQIVND (reference sequence). The CDR3 runs 14 residues. Here the CDR3 reads CASTQQGDSYEQYF. The DNA of the CDR3 is TGTGCCAGTACCCAACAGGGGGACTCCTACGAGCAGTACTTC. Supplemented by reference TRBV19 and TRBJ2-7, the full variable domain reads DGGITQSPKYLFRKEGQNVTLSCEQNLNHDAMYWYRQDPGQGLRLIYYSQIVNDFQKGDIAEGYSVSREKKESFPLTVTSAQKNPTAFYLCASTQQGDSYEQYFGPGTRLTVT.

The chain employs TRBV6-1 and TRBJ1-1, with a tentative D call TRBD1 (6 bases). Germline values: CDR1 MNHNS, CDR2 SASEGT. The CDR3 has 13 residues. Trimming took 8 bases from V and 4 from J, leaving 14 bases between them. The CDR3 DNA reads as TGTGCCAGCCGCAAGGGAGGGGGCACTGAAGCTTTCTTT. Its protein is CASRKGGGTEAFF.

This chain links TRBV7-8 with TRBJ1-6; TRBD1 is a possible D gene (5 bases). With 5 bases removed from V and 7 bases from J, the gap between germline ends came to 12 bases. The germline V gene has CDR1 SGHVS and CDR2 FQNEAQ. CDR3 length equals 14 residues. CDR3 sequence (DNA): TGTGCCAGCAGCGTGACAGTTCGAAATTCACCCCTCCACTTT. This gives the protein CASSVTVRNSPLHF.

The rearrangement joins TRBV27 to TRBJ2-5; 7 positions agree with TRBD1. This CDR3 contains 16 residues. Per germline, CDR1 MNHEY and CDR2 SMNVEV (reference sequence). Trimming removed 8 bases from V and 7 bases from J; junction bases left unmatched: 19. CDR3 DNA: TGTGCCAGCGCAAAACTTACAGGGGCTCGTTTAGGGACCCAGTACTTC. Protein product: CASAKLTGARLGTQYF.

V gene TRBV4-3 combines with J gene TRBJ1-1; perhaps TRBD1 as D (5 bases). Trimming cost V 1 base and J 10 bases, with 19 bases left between them. The CDR3 extends over 15 amino acids. Germline CDR1 LGHNA, CDR2 YSLEER. The chain's CDR3 is CASSQGQGVVFSAFF. The CDR3 coding sequence is TGCGCCAGCAGCCAAGGACAAGGGGTAGTATTTTCAGCTTTCTTT.

This clone was picked up one time. The gene calls are TRBV7-9 and TRBJ2-7; D remains unclear. Deletions cut 3 bases from V and 3 bases from J, with 3 bases between. The CDR3 contains 11 residues. CDR1 SEHNR and CDR2 FQNEAQ come from the germline V gene (reference sequence). The DNA of the CDR3 is TGTGCCAGCAGCTTTAGCTACGAGCAGTACTTC. This gives the protein CASSFSYEQYF.

The sample holds a few counts of this clone. The rearrangement joins TRBV19 to TRBJ2-1; 9 positions agree with TRBD1. The CDR3 consists of 15 residues. Trimming at V came to 6 bases and at J to 0 bases, leaving 3 bases not matched to a gene. Germline values: CDR1 LNHDA, CDR2 SQIVND (reference sequence). The DNA of the CDR3 is TGTGCCAGTAGGGGGGGACAGGGCTCCTACAATGAGCAGTTCTTC. Protein: CASRGGQGSYNEQFF. Based on the CDR3 plus reference TRBV19 and TRBJ2-1, the full variable domain is DGGITQSPKYLFRKEGQNVTLSCEQNLNHDAMYWYRQDPGQGLRLIYYSQIVNDFQKGDIAEGYSVSREKKESFPLTVTSAQKNPTAFYLCASRGGQGSYNEQFFGPGTRLTVL.

The CDR3: CASSQETGRGNTEAFF. The CDR3 DNA reads as TGCGCCAGCAGCCAAGAAACAGGGAGGGGGAACACTGAAGCTTTCTTT. The chain uses TRBV4-3 and TRBJ1-1; D perhaps matches TRBD1 (6 bases). V dropped 0 bases and J dropped 1 base, with 12 bases sitting between them. Germline V gene data show CDR1 as LGHNA and CDR2 as YSLEER. The CDR3 runs 16 residues.

The CDR3 sequence: CASSLSGTALSGNTIYF. CDR3 DNA sequence: TGCGCCAGCAGCTTATCCGGGACAGCTCTTAGCGGAAACACCATATATTTT. J is TRBJ1-3 and V is TRBV5-1; 7 bases are a match to TRBD1. CDR1 is SGHRS, CDR2 YFSETQ, per germline. CDR3 length: 17 residues. Trimming took 2 bases from V and 4 from J; bases not matched to a gene: 12.

V is TRBV6-1 and J is TRBJ1-6; D call uncertain. The CDR3 has 14 amino acids. Germline V gives CDR1 MNHNS, CDR2 SASEGT. V was pared by 5 bases and J by 19 bases, with 24 bases between. Here the CDR3 DNA reads TGTGCCAGCAGTCCCCTTACCGGGAGCTACGATCGGCACTTT. It codes for CASSPLTGSYDRHF.

This chain's CDR3 is CASSPTGTSGGEQYF. The CDR3 DNA reads as TGTGCCAGCAGCCCCACCGGGACTAGCGGGGGCGAGCAGTACTTC. V usage is TRBV9 and J usage is TRBJ2-7; 14 bases are shared with TRBD2. The V gene end was trimmed by 4 bases and the J gene end by 6 bases; junction bases not matched to a gene: 6. The CDR3 extends over 15 amino acids. Germline values: CDR1 SGDLS, CDR2 YYNGEE.